This TCR beta chain was identified during a study of CD8+ T cells in alopecia areata. The CDR3 runs 12 residues. V was pared by 4 bases and J by 5 bases, with 11 bases between. Germline CDR1 reads SQVTM; CDR2 reads ANQGSEA. Treatment of the sample: oral pan-JAK inhibitor, 5-10 mg twice daily. RNA extraction was followed by reverse transcription into cDNA, which acted as the sequencing template. Assay: immunoSEQ multiplex PCR; the TCRdb copy retains only in-frame clones and omits some. The data contain 95,000 to 150,000 clones, around 53% of them singletons. This clone occurred a few times. The sample in question was CD4+ T cells sorted from blood, obtained at week 4, from a patient treated with tofacitinib. This receptor was obtained from a human donor with alopecia areata. The rearrangement links TRBV29-1 to TRBJ2-5; D may be TRBD2 (5 bases). The CDR3 sequence is CSVVPGMETQYF. In DNA, the CDR3 is TGCAGCGTTGTTCCGGGGATGGAGACCCAGTACTTC. The entire variable domain, with the rest obtained from reference TRBV29-1 and TRBJ2-5, is as follows: SAVISQKPSRDICQRGTSLTIQCQVDSQVTMMFWYRQQPGQSLTLIATANQGSEATYESGFVIDKFPISRPNLTFSTLTVSNMSPEDSSIYLCSVVPGMETQYFGPGTRLLVL.